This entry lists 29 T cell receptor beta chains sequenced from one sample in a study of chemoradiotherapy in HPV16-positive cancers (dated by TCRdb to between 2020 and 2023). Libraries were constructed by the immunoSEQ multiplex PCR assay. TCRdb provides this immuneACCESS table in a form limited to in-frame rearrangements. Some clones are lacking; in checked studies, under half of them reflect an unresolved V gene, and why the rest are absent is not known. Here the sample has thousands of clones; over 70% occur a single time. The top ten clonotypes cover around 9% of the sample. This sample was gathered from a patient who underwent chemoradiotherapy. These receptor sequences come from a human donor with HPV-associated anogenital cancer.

The CDR3, as DNA: TGCAGCGTTGCCTCTCAGGGGATGGGTGAAAAACTGTTTTTT. Residues: CSVASQGMGEKLFF. This chain uses TRBV29-1 with TRBJ1-4; TRBD1 is a possible D gene (6 bases). The CDR3 is 14 residues long. Between the trimmed V and J ends, which lost 4 bases and 7 bases, there was a span of 16 bases. CDR1 is SQVTM, CDR2 ANQGSEA, per germline.

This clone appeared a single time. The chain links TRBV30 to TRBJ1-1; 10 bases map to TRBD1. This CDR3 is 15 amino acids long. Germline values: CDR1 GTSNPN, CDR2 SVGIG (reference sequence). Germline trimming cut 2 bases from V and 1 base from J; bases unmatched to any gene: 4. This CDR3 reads CAWSSWTGGNTEAFF. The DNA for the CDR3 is TGTGCCTGGAGTTCCTGGACAGGGGGGAACACTGAAGCTTTCTTT.

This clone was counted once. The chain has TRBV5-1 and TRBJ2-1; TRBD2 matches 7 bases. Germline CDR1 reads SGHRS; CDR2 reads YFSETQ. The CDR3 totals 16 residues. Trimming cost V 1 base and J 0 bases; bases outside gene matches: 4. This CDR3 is CASSLSAGDSYNEQFF. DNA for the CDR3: TGCGCCAGCAGCTTGAGCGCGGGGGACTCCTACAATGAGCAGTTCTTC.

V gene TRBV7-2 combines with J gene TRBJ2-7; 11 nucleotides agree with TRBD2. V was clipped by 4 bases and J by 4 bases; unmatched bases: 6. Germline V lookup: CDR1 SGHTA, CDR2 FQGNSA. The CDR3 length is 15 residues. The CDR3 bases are TGTGCCAGCAGCTCCGGGCTAGCGGGAGGATACGAGCAGTACTTC. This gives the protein CASSSGLAGGYEQYF.

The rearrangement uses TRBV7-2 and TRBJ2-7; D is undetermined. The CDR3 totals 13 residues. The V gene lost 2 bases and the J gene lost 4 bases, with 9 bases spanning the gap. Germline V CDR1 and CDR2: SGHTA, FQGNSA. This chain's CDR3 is CASSLFTEYEQYF. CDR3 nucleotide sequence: TGTGCCAGCAGCTTATTCACAGAGTACGAGCAGTACTTC. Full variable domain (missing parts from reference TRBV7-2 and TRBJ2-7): GAGVSQSPSNKVTEKGKDVELRCDPISGHTALYWYRQSLGQGLEFLIYFQGNSAPDKSGLPSDRFSAERTGGSVSTLTIQRTQQEDSAVYLCASSLFTEYEQYFGPGTRLTVT.

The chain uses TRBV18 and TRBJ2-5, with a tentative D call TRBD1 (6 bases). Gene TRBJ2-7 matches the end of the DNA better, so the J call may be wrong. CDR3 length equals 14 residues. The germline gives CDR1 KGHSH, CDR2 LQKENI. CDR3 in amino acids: CASSLGNRDYEQYF. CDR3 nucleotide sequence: TGTGCCAGCTCCCTAGGAAACAGGGACTACGAGCAGTACTTC.

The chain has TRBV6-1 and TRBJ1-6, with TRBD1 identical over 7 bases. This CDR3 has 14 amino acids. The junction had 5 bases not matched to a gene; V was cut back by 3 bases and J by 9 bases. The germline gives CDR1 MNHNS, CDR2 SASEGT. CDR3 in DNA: TGTGCCAGCAGTGACACAGGGGTGGGTTCACCCCTCCACTTT. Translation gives CASSDTGVGSPLHF.

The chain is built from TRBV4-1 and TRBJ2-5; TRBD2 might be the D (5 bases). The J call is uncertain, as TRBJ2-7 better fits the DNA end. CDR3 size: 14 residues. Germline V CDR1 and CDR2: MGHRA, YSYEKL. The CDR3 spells CASSLNGEPYEQYF. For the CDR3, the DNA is TGCGCCAGCAGCCTTAACGGGGAACCCTACGAGCAGTACTTC.

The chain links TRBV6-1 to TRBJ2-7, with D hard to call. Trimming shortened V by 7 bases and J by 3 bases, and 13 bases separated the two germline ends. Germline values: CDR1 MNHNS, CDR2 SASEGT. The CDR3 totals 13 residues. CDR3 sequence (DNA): TGTGCCAGCAACATCGTGAGCCACTACGAGCAGTACTTC. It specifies CASNIVSHYEQYF.

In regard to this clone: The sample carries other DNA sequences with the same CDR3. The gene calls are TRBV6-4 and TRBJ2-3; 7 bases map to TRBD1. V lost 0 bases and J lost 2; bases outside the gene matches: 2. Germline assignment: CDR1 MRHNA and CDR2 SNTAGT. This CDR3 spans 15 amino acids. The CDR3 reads CASSDSGGATDTQYF. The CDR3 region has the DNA TGTGCCAGCAGTGACTCAGGGGGCGCCACAGATACGCAGTATTTT.

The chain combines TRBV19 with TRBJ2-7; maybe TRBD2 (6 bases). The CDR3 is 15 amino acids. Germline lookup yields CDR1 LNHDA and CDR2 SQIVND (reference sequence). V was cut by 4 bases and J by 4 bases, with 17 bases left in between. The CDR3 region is CASSRGTPGEYEQYF. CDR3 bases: TGTGCCAGTAGTAGGGGGACTCCCGGGGAGTACGAGCAGTACTTC.

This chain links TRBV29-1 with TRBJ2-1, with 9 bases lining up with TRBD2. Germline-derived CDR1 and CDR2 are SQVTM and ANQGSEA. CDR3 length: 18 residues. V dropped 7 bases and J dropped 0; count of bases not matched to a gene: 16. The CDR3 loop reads CSARGGPSGASSYNEQFF. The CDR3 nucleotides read TGCAGCGCCCGGGGGGGGCCTAGCGGGGCCAGCTCCTACAATGAGCAGTTCTTC.

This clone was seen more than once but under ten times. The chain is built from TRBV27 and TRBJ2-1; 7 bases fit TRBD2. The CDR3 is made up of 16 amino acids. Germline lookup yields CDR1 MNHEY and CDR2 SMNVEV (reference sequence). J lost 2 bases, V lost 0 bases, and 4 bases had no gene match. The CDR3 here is CASSLSFGGTYNEQFF. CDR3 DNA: TGTGCCAGCAGTTTATCCTTCGGGGGGACCTACAATGAGCAGTTCTTC.

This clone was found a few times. The CDR3 is CAIRPPGQAYGYTF. CDR3 sequence (DNA): TGTGCCATCAGACCCCCGGGACAGGCATATGGCTACACCTTC. The chain couples TRBV10-3 to TRBJ1-2, with 8 bases matching TRBD1. The J segment lost 5 bases and the V segment lost 6 bases, leaving 8 bases of the junction unmatched. The germline V gene has CDR1 ENHRY and CDR2 SYGVKD. The CDR3 has 14 amino acids.

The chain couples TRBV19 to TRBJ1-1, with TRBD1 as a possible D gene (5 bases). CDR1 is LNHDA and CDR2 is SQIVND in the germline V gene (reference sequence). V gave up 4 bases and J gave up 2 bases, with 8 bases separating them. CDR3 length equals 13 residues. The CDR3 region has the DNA TGTGCCAGTAGTACTCAGGGAAACACTGAAGCTTTCTTT. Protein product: CASSTQGNTEAFF.

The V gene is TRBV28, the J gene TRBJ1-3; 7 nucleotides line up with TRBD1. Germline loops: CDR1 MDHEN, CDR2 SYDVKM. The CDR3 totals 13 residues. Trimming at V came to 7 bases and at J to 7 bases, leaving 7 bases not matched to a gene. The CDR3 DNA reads TGTGCCAGCATAAGGACAGGAGGTAACACCATATATTTT. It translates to CASIRTGGNTIYF. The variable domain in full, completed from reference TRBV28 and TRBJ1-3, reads DVKVTQSSRYLVKRTGEKVFLECVQDMDHENMFWYRQDPGLGLRLIYFSYDVKMKEKGDIPEGYSVSREKKERFSLILESASTNQTSMYLCASIRTGGNTIYFGEGSWLTVV.

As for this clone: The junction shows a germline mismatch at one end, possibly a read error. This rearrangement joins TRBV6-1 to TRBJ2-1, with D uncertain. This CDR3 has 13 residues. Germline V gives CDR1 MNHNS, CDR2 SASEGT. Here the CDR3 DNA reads TGTGCCAGCAGTGAAGGCCGCGTGACCCTAATTCTCTTC. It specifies CASSEGRVTLILF.

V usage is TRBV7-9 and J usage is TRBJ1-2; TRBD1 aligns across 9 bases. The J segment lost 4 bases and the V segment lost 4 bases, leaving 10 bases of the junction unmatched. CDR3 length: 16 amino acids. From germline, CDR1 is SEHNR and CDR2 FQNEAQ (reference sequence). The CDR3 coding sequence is TGTGCCAGCAGCTCCCGGGACAGGGACGTCCCCTATGGCTACACCTTC. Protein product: CASSSRDRDVPYGYTF.

For the CDR3, the DNA is TGCGCCAGCAGCCCCTGGGGGAGGGGACGAACGTTCTCCTACGAGCAGTACTTC. It codes for CASSPWGRGRTFSYEQYF. This sequence joins TRBV4-1 and TRBJ2-7, with TRBD2 matching 7 bases. V lost 4 bases and J lost 0; bases outside the gene matches: 15. CDR1 and CDR2 from the germline V gene are MGHRA and YSYEKL. The CDR3 is made up of 18 amino acids.

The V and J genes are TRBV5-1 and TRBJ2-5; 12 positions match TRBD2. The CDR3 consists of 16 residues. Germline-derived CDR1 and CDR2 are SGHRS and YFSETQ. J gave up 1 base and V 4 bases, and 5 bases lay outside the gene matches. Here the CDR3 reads CASSRTSGGPQETQYF. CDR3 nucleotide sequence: TGCGCCAGCAGCCGAACTAGCGGGGGGCCCCAAGAGACCCAGTACTTC.

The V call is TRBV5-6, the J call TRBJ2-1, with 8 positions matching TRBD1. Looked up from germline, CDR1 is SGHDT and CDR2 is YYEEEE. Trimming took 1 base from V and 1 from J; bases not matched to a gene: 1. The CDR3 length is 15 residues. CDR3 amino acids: CASSLRTGSYNEQFF. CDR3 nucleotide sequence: TGTGCCAGCAGCTTGAGGACAGGGTCCTACAATGAGCAGTTCTTC.

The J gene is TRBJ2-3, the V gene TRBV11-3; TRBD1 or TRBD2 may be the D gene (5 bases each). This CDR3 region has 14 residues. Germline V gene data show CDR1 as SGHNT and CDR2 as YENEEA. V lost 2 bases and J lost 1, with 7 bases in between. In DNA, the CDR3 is TGTGCCAGCAGCTTAAGGGGAGGCACAGATACGCAGTATTTT. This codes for CASSLRGGTDTQYF.

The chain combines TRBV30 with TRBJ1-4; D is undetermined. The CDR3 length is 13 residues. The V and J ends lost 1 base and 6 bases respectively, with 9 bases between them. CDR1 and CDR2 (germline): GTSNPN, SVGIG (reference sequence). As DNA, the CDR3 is TGTGCCTGGAGTGACAAGGGCTATGAAAAACTGTTTTTT. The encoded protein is CAWSDKGYEKLFF.

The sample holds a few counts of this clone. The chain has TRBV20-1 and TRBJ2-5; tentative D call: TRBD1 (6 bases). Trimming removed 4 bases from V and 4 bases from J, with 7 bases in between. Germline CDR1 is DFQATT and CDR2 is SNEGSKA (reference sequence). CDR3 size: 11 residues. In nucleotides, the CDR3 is TGCAGTGCTAACAGGGCAGAGACCCAGTACTTC. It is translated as CSANRAETQYF.

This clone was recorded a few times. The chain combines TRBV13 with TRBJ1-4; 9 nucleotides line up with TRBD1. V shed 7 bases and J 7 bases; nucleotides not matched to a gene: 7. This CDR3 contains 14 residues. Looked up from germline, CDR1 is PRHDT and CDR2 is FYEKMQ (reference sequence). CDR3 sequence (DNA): TGTGCCAGCAACCTACAGGGGGCTAGTGAAAAACTGTTTTTT. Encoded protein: CASNLQGASEKLFF.

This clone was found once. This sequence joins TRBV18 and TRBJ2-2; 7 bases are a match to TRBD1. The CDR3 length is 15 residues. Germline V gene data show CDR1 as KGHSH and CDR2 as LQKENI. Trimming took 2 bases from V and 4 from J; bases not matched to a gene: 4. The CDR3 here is CASSPRDSPTGELFF. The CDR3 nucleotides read TGTGCCAGCTCACCAAGGGACAGCCCCACCGGGGAGCTGTTTTTT.

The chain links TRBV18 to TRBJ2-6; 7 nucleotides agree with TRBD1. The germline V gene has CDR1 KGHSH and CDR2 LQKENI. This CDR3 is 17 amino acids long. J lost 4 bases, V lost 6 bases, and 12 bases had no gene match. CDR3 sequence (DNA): TGTGCCAGCTCCCCCGGGACAGTGCAAATGGGGGCCAACGTCCTGACTTTC. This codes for CASSPGTVQMGANVLTF.

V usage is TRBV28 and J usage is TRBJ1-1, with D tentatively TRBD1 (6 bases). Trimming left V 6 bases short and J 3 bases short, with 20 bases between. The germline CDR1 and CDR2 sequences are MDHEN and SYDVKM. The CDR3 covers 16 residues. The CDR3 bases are TGTGCCAGCAGAACAATCCGGGGGGGCGGCGACACTGAAGCTTTCTTT. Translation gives CASRTIRGGGDTEAFF.

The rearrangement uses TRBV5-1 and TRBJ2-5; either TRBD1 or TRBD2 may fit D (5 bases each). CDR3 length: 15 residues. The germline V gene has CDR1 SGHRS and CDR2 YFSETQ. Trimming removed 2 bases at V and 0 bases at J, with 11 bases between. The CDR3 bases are TGCGCCAGCAGCTTATTTCTGGGGGACCAAGAGACCCAGTACTTC. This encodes CASSLFLGDQETQYF.